Below, one T cell receptor beta chain is given with its context. Its target is not known. The sample is drawn from a study of T cell repertoires in cytomegalovirus infection. The wider study: Signatures in public TCR beta sequences pointed to both CMV infection and matching HLA type. Study-wide points: Carriers of CMV plus the relevant HLA were identified by cumulative public TCR beta family frequency. There were HLA-C-restricted CMV-specific TCR beta clonotypes dominating the ex vivo response.

The germline V gene has CDR1 MNHGY and CDR2 SAAAGT. V was shortened by 4 bases and J by 5 bases, with 11 bases between the two germline ends. This CDR3 spans 13 amino acids. MiXCR, run by TCRdb on the reads, gives a single entry per CDR3 protein. The sample records roughly 640,000 distinct CDR3 sequences, 24% being singletons. Sequences were obtained from CD8+ T cells from PBMCs. The sequence was collected from a human donor in good health (CMV status not recorded). Some clones in this sample may be carry-over from other donors' samples. V gene TRBV6-8 combines with J gene TRBJ1-1; D not resolved. CDR3 loop: CASSFDPGTEAFF. The CDR3 DNA follows: TGTGCCAGCAGTTTTGACCCGGGGACTGAAGCTTTCTTT.